The 22 T cell receptor beta chains below all came from one sample that was sequenced in a study of T cell changes during pregnancy in multiple sclerosis. Libraries were prepared by immunoSEQ multiplex PCR; TCRdb keeps only in-frame clonotypes and omits some of them. The table has tens of thousands of clones, about 93% seen once. Sequencing used CD4+ T cells from peripheral blood mononuclear cells, obtained in the third trimester of pregnancy. These receptors came from a female donor with multiple sclerosis, enrolled in a pregnancy study.

The V gene is TRBV18, the J gene TRBJ1-2; 7 bases are shared with TRBD1. The CDR3 runs 14 residues. V lost 3 bases, J lost 7 bases, and 8 bases stayed unmatched. From germline, CDR1 is KGHSH and CDR2 LQKENI. CDR3 sequence (DNA): TGTGCCAGCTCACCGAATGACAGGGTCGGTGGCTACACCTTC. Protein product: CASSPNDRVGGYTF.

The chain joins TRBV7-9 to TRBJ1-1, with 7 positions matching TRBD1. Germline V lookup: CDR1 SEHNR, CDR2 FQNEAQ (reference sequence). Losses at the gene ends were 3 bases for V and 4 bases for J; bases not matched to a gene: 11. This CDR3 region has 16 residues. The CDR3 bases are TGTGCCAGCAGCTTTGGTCTTGACAGGGCAGCCACTGAAGCTTTCTTT. This translates into CASSFGLDRAATEAFF.

The chain has TRBV2 and TRBJ1-1, with 12 bases lining up with TRBD1. The CDR3 loop spans 14 amino acids. Germline values: CDR1 SNHLY, CDR2 FYNNEI. Germline trimming cut 6 bases from V and 6 bases from J; bases unmatched to any gene: 5. The CDR3 protein is CASRRDRGQAEAFF. CDR3 in DNA: TGTGCCAGCAGGAGGGACAGGGGGCAGGCTGAAGCTTTCTTT.

The J gene is TRBJ1-4, the V gene TRBV4-3; TRBD1 aligns across 9 bases. CDR3 length: 14 amino acids. Germline CDR1 is LGHNA and CDR2 is YSLEER. Trimming took 6 bases from V and 3 from J; bases not matched to a gene: 2. CDR3 coding DNA: TGCGCCAGCAGGCGGACAGGGGCTAATGAAAAACTGTTTTTT. Residues: CASRRTGANEKLFF.

This chain links TRBV2 with TRBJ2-5; D is perhaps TRBD1 (5 bases). From germline, CDR1 is SNHLY and CDR2 FYNNEI. The CDR3 length is 14 residues. V dropped 2 bases and J dropped 4 bases, with 11 bases sitting between them. The CDR3 spells CASSEQGEGETQYF. The CDR3 DNA sequence: TGTGCCAGCAGTGAACAAGGGGAAGGAGAGACCCAGTACTTC.

This chain uses TRBV6-1 with TRBJ1-2; tentative D call: TRBD1 (5 bases). The CDR3 contains 13 residues. V was clipped by 5 bases and J by 1 base, with 8 bases between them. The germline gives CDR1 MNHNS, CDR2 SASEGT. CDR3 DNA sequence: TGTGCCAGCAGTCAGCAGGGTAACTATGGCTACACCTTC. This sequence encodes CASSQQGNYGYTF.

This clone is a singleton in its sample. The V and J genes are TRBV10-3 and TRBJ2-7; maybe TRBD2 (5 bases). Germline-derived CDR1 and CDR2 are ENHRY and SYGVKD. V lost 5 bases and J 0 bases, leaving 17 bases between the germline ends. This CDR3 has 16 amino acids. The CDR3 bases are TGTGCCATCAGTTATAAGGGTGGTGGGAGCTCCTACGAGCAGTACTTC. This encodes CAISYKGGGSSYEQYF.

V gene TRBV5-4 combines with J gene TRBJ2-1; unclear D gene. Germline CDR1 reads SGHNT; CDR2 reads YYREEE (reference sequence). V was cut by 0 bases and J by 0 bases, with 7 bases left in between. This CDR3 has 15 amino acids. The CDR3 bases are TGTGCCAGCAGCTTGGAGCGTGTCTCCTACAATGAGCAGTTCTTC. This encodes CASSLERVSYNEQFF. Filled out from reference TRBV5-4 and TRBJ2-1, the complete variable domain reads ETGVTQSPTHLIKTRGQQVTLRCSSQSGHNTVSWYQQALGQGPQFIFQYYREEENGRGNFPPRFSGLQFPNYSSELNVNALELDDSALYLCASSLERVSYNEQFFGPGTRLTVL.

The gene calls are TRBV5-1 and TRBJ2-2; 11 nucleotides line up with TRBD2. The germline gives CDR1 SGHRS, CDR2 YFSETQ. Unmatched junction bases numbered 6, after V lost 4 bases and J lost 1 base. The CDR3 contains 17 residues. CDR3: CASSPTGTSGNTGELFF. Here the CDR3 DNA reads TGCGCCAGCAGCCCAACCGGGACTAGCGGGAACACCGGGGAGCTGTTTTTT.

V and J are TRBV5-1 and TRBJ2-1; TRBD2 matches 8 bases. This CDR3 comprises 16 residues. The germline V gene has CDR1 SGHRS and CDR2 YFSETQ. The J segment lost 4 bases and the V segment lost 4 bases, leaving 10 bases of the junction unmatched. The CDR3 here is CASSREGTGRYNEQFF. DNA for the CDR3: TGCGCCAGCAGCCGGGAGGGAACAGGGAGATACAATGAGCAGTTCTTC.

This chain joins TRBV28 and TRBJ1-5, with 7 nucleotides matching TRBD1. The CDR3 loop spans 15 amino acids. Trimming removed 7 bases from V and 3 bases from J; junction bases left unmatched: 9. Looked up from germline, CDR1 is MDHEN and CDR2 is SYDVKM. CDR3 nucleotides: TGTGCCAGCACCCGCGGGGACAGACCCAATCAGCCCCAGCATTTT. Its translation: CASTRGDRPNQPQHF.

The rearrangement uses TRBV7-2 and TRBJ2-4; TRBD1 might be the D (5 bases). Germline CDR1 SGHTA, CDR2 FQGNSA. CDR3 length: 15 amino acids. Trimming removed 6 bases at V and 6 bases at J, with 18 bases between. The CDR3 sequence: CASRLSWGRGNIQYF. CDR3 sequence (DNA): TGTGCCAGCAGATTATCGTGGGGTAGGGGAAACATTCAGTACTTC. Complete variable domain (other parts from reference TRBV7-2 and TRBJ2-4): GAGVSQSPSNKVTEKGKDVELRCDPISGHTALYWYRQSLGQGLEFLIYFQGNSAPDKSGLPSDRFSAERTGGSVSTLTIQRTQQEDSAVYLCASRLSWGRGNIQYFGAGTRLSVL.

CDR3 coding DNA: TGTGCCAGCAGCCACGGACAGGGGACCACTGAAGCTTTCTTT. It specifies CASSHGQGTTEAFF. The chain has TRBV2 and TRBJ1-1; 9 positions agree with TRBD1. J was trimmed by 4 bases and V by 6 bases; bases with no gene match: 6. CDR3 length: 14 amino acids. CDR1 SNHLY and CDR2 FYNNEI come from the germline V gene.

The genes are TRBV10-3 and TRBJ2-5; no definite D call. This CDR3 has 12 amino acids. With 10 bases removed from V and 3 bases from J, the gap between germline ends came to 12 bases. The germline V gene has CDR1 ENHRY and CDR2 SYGVKD. Written as DNA, the CDR3 is TGTGCCACCGGTGACCGGGAAGAGACCCAGTACTTC. Protein product: CATGDREETQYF.

This rearrangement joins TRBV9 to TRBJ1-2; D is undetermined. The CDR3 is 15 residues long. Per the germline V gene, CDR1 is SGDLS and CDR2 is YYNGEE. V was cut by 4 bases and J by 8 bases, with 21 bases left in between. CDR3 DNA: TGTGCCAGCAGCCCCACTATGGACCTGGAGGACGGCTACACCTTC. Protein product: CASSPTMDLEDGYTF.

The J gene is TRBJ2-1, the V gene TRBV5-1; 13 nucleotides agree with TRBD2. V lost 4 bases, J lost 0 bases, and 7 bases stayed unmatched. CDR3 length: 18 residues. Germline CDR1 SGHRS, CDR2 YFSETQ. The CDR3: CASSGGLAGNSSYNEQFF. The CDR3 DNA reads TGCGCCAGCAGCGGGGGACTAGCGGGAAACAGCTCCTACAATGAGCAGTTCTTC.

The chain carries TRBV19 and TRBJ2-2, with TRBD1 identical over 7 bases. Per germline, CDR1 LNHDA and CDR2 SQIVND (reference sequence). CDR3 length: 16 residues. V dropped 7 bases and J dropped 0; count of bases not matched to a gene: 8. Here the CDR3 DNA reads TGTGCCAGTACCGATCCCGGGACAGCGAACACCGGGGAGCTGTTTTTT. Translated: CASTDPGTANTGELFF.

DNA of the CDR3: TGTGCCAGCAGCCCGAGGGACAGGGGAAGTTCACCCCTCCACTTT. Its protein is CASSPRDRGSSPLHF. The chain recombines TRBV9 with TRBJ1-6, with TRBD1 matching over 10 bases. The CDR3 totals 15 residues. Trimming at V came to 4 bases and at J to 9 bases, leaving 7 bases not matched to a gene. Germline V lookup: CDR1 SGDLS, CDR2 YYNGEE.

The CDR3 spells CASSVLGREANEQFF. Written as DNA, the CDR3 is TGTGCCAGCAGCGTACTGGGGAGAGAGGCCAATGAGCAGTTCTTC. V gene TRBV9 combines with J gene TRBJ2-1; D may be TRBD2 (5 bases). This CDR3 comprises 15 residues. Trimming cost V 1 base and J 6 bases, with 14 bases left between them. The V gene's germline CDR1 is SGDLS and CDR2 YYNGEE.

The chain joins TRBV5-4 to TRBJ2-1; 7 nucleotides line up with TRBD2. Germline CDR1 reads SGHNT; CDR2 reads YYREEE (reference sequence). The CDR3 runs 16 residues. The V gene end was trimmed by 3 bases and the J gene end by 4 bases; junction bases not matched to a gene: 10. DNA of the CDR3: TGTGCCAGCAGCTGGAAGCGTAGCGGGCTTTACAATGAGCAGTTCTTC. Translating gives CASSWKRSGLYNEQFF. The whole variable domain, filled in from reference TRBV5-4 and TRBJ2-1, reads ETGVTQSPTHLIKTRGQQVTLRCSSQSGHNTVSWYQQALGQGPQFIFQYYREEENGRGNFPPRFSGLQFPNYSSELNVNALELDDSALYLCASSWKRSGLYNEQFFGPGTRLTVL.

CDR3 sequence (DNA): TGTGCCAGCAGTCCTAGCGGGAGGGGCGAGCAGTACTTC. It translates to CASSPSGRGEQYF. The chain is built from TRBV28 and TRBJ2-7; 12 bases are shared with TRBD2. Germline-derived CDR1 and CDR2 are MDHEN and SYDVKM. V lost 5 bases and J lost 6; bases outside the gene matches: 2. The CDR3 is 13 residues long.

The chain carries TRBV7-3 and TRBJ2-7; TRBD1 matches 7 bases. The V gene's germline CDR1 is SGHTA and CDR2 FQGTGA. V was pared by 1 base and J by 3 bases, with 0 bases of the junction left unmatched. The CDR3 contains 13 residues. CDR3 coding DNA: TGTGCCAGCAGCTTAAGACAGGGCTACGAGCAGTACTTC. Its protein is CASSLRQGYEQYF.